This T cell receptor (beta chain) was sequenced for a study of early T cells in non-severe SARS-CoV-2 infection. This clonotype was seen ten or more times. TCRdb redid the calling of the 5' RACE reads with MiXCR, one entry per CDR3 protein. The repertoire holds 25,000 to 35,000 distinct CDR3 sequences, under 5.5% seen once, with approximately 6% in the top ten. This clonotype originated in an adult who was a healthcare worker with PCR-confirmed SARS-CoV-2 infection or an uninfected control (not recorded which). This specimen was whole blood, taken at baseline.

The CDR3 region is CASSFQGQGNIQYF. The CDR3 coding sequence is TGTGCCAGCAGCTTTCAAGGGCAGGGTAACATTCAGTACTTC. The chain combines TRBV7-8 with TRBJ2-4, with D perhaps matching TRBD1 (5 bases). V was shortened by 3 bases and J by 7 bases, with 13 bases between the two germline ends. From germline, CDR1 is SGHVS and CDR2 FQNEAQ. The CDR3 consists of 14 residues.